This T cell receptor beta chain was obtained from a study of T cells in Graves' hyperthyroidism and ophthalmopathy. Whole-study context: The authors collected peripheral blood at initial diagnosis, before any treatment.

The CDR3 regions of TCR beta were amplified from RNA transcripts. The HTBI primer set drove a first-round RT-PCR of the TCR CDR3. Using its own MiXCR run on the multiplex PCR reads, TCRdb lists one record per CDR3 protein. The data show approximately 400,000 distinct CDR3 sequences, approximately 14% seen once. This clonotype showed up many times. CDR3 length equals 14 residues. Trimming stripped 1 base from V and 4 bases from J, with 10 bases between. The source is a young woman with Graves' hyperthyroidism. The specimen was blood. J is TRBJ1-2 and V is TRBV12-3 or TRBV12-4; D gene uncertain. The CDR3 spells CASSLDTSIYGYTF. In DNA form, the CDR3 reads TGTGCCAGCAGTTTAGACACCTCTATCTATGGCTACACCTTC.